This T cell receptor beta chain was identified in a study of vaccination and CD4 T cells after COVID-19. The Oncomine TCR Beta short-read assay was applied to DNA of cultured CD4+ T cells. TCRdb fed the PCR reads into MiXCR, producing one record per CDR3 protein. The table lists 20,000 to 25,000 distinct CDR3 sequences, about a third of them singletons. Study conclusions and caveats: Post-vaccination, and not before, a median roughly 86% of reactive clones appeared in convalescent patients.

Trimming took off 1 base at V and 7 bases at J, with 2 bases between the two ends. Germline CDR1 SGHTA, CDR2 FQGNSA. CDR3 size: 12 residues. As to time point: late sampling 161 to 241 days after vaccination in a few convalescent patients. Treatment: roughly 10-day PBMC culture with coronavirus spike peptide pools or control peptides (ViraFEST assay). A word on this clonotype: Its target is not known.

Specimen: CD4+ T cells from blood, cultured in vitro, collected about 7 months after SARS-CoV-2 vaccination. The rearrangement uses TRBV7-2 and TRBJ1-6; D is undetermined. This TCR came from a human donor who had recovered from COVID-19. The CDR3 loop is CASSLENSPLHF. CDR3 nucleotide sequence: TGTGCCAGCAGCTTAGAAAATTCACCCCTCCACTTT.